Below, 2 T cell receptor beta chains from the same sample are listed, as sequenced in a study of CD8 T cells in ankylosing spondylitis. Study results and caveats: Typical of ankylosing spondylitis blood, it appeared, was a TCR beta motif of several highly homologous variants.

No antigens are known for them. TCRdb re-called the 5' RACE reads through MiXCR, storing one row per CDR3 protein. The data show around 450,000 distinct CDR3 sequences, about 25% seen once. The sample comprised blood, either unsorted or a sorted T cell fraction (not recorded which). These receptors all come from a male donor with ankylosing spondylitis.

The chain has TRBV5-6 and TRBJ1-2; tentatively, D is TRBD1 (5 bases). In germline, CDR1 is SGHDT, CDR2 YYEEEE. The V end lost 3 bases, the J end lost 7 bases, and 25 bases lay between the germline ends. The CDR3 is made up of 17 amino acids. CDR3 DNA: TGTGCCAGCAGCTCCTTAGGCGGTCCGGGCGCGAGGGGTGGCTACACCTTC. As protein: CASSSLGGPGARGGYTF.

The chain uses TRBV20-1 and TRBJ1-4; D is possibly TRBD1 (5 bases). Germline V gene data show CDR1 as DFQATT and CDR2 as SNEGSKA (reference sequence). This CDR3 region has 14 residues. The ends were cut back, 3 bases at V and 7 bases at J, with 15 bases in the middle. The CDR3 loop reads CSARFLQGGEKLFF. In DNA form, the CDR3 reads TGCAGTGCTAGGTTTCTCCAGGGTGGTGAAAAACTGTTTTTT.